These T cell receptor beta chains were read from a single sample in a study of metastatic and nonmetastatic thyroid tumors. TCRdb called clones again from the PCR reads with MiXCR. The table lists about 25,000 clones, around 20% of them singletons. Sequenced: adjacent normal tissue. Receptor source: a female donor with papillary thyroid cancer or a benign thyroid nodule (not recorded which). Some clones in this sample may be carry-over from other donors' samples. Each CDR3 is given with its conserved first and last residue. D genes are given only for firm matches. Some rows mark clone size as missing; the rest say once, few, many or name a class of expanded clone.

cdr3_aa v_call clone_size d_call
CASSPEAGGPQVF TRBV6-1 many TRBD2
CSAESKRDTQYF TRBV20-1 many NA
CASSLWKGAKANYGYTF TRBV7-8 NA NA
CASSIERENIQYF TRBV19 many NA
CASSLIRGGYTF TRBV11-2 few NA
CASSPPWAGGRNEQFF TRBV9 many TRBD2
CASSLEVCSLGPLHF TRBV7-2 NA NA
CASSYSGADEQYF TRBV6-5 few NA
CSASTDRVGRNEQFF TRBV20-1 NA TRBD1
CASSPSWRVNTEAFF TRBV6-1 few NA
CASSILGRNTEAFF TRBV19 medium-sized NA
CAWKLAGGSYEQYF TRBV30 NA TRBD2
CASSSYFGGTGKGKSYEQYF TRBV6-9 NA TRBD1
CASSPSGNYGYTF TRBV11-3 many NA
CASSPPRKNIQYF TRBV28 few NA
CASRQTTDTQYF TRBV12-3/TRBV12-4 medium-sized NA
CASSETVNEKLFF TRBV6-1 NA NA
CASTLGGHSYVYTF TRBV7-2 few NA
CSVRREGNIQYF TRBV20-1 many TRBD2
CSVSGTSGRDTQYF TRBV29-1 NA TRBD2
CVSSYFGPSYGYTF TRBV6-2/TRBV6-3 few NA
CASSLAPRGTIVFYEQYF TRBV7-2 NA TRBD2